Following are 20 T cell receptor beta chains from one sample sequenced in a study of CXCR3-negative and CXCR3-positive naive CD8 T cells. The TRB libraries of cDNA were built by UMI-labeled 5' RACE. TCRdb derives one entry per CDR3 protein from the 5' RACE reads, leaving out DNA. This sample's table reports under 50,000 distinct CDR3 sequences. Source material: naive CXCR3- CD8+ T cells from blood. The subset is: CD45RO-CCR7+CD27+CD95- naive CD8+ T cells lacking CXCR3 (TNR3-). Every receptor here comes from a human donor in good health. Some clones in this sample may be carry-over from other donors' samples.

The rearrangement uses TRBV28 and TRBJ2-2; TCRdb lists TRBD1, though no DNA is available to test this call. Germline CDR1 and CDR2: MDHEN and SYDVKM. The length of the CDR3 is 14 residues. The CDR3 loop reads CASSPLGGPGELFF.

This rearrangement joins TRBV14 to TRBJ1-5; TCRdb's assignment of TRBD1 cannot be checked, as there is no DNA. The CDR3 is 14 residues long. Looked up from germline, CDR1 is SGHDN and CDR2 is FVKESK. The CDR3 here is CASSQSGGNQPQHF.

The chain joins TRBV25-1 to TRBJ2-7; TCRdb reports TRBD2, a call that lacks DNA to check it against. The CDR3 has 16 residues. Germline CDR1 reads MGHDK; CDR2 reads SYGVNS. CDR3 region: CASSEYWVGPTYEQYF.

J is TRBJ2-2 and V is TRBV2; TCRdb gives TRBD1 as the D gene, but with no DNA this cannot be confirmed. Germline values: CDR1 SNHLY, CDR2 FYNNEI. The CDR3 runs 14 residues. Here the CDR3 reads CASLRGQNTGELFF.

The V call is TRBV20-1, the J call TRBJ2-2; the D gene TCRdb calls, TRBD2, cannot be checked with no DNA. The CDR3 is 12 amino acids. Germline V gives CDR1 DFQATT, CDR2 SNEGSKA (reference sequence). The CDR3 sequence is CSWTKFTGELFF.

The rearrangement links TRBV29-1 to TRBJ1-3. Germline CDR1 is SQVTM and CDR2 is ANQGSEA. This CDR3 spans 16 amino acids. CDR3 sequence: CSVVGGEKSSGNTIYF.

This chain links TRBV9 with TRBJ2-7. This CDR3 is 14 amino acids long. Germline values: CDR1 SGDLS, CDR2 YYNGEE. CDR3 in amino acids: CASSVASWSYEQYF.

The chain combines TRBV6-6 with TRBJ2-7; without DNA, the TCRdb call of TRBD1 cannot be checked. Germline CDR1 reads MNHNY; CDR2 reads SVGAGI (reference sequence). The CDR3 contains 16 residues. This chain's CDR3 is CASSQNTWTGSDEQYF.

V gene TRBV6-2 or TRBV6-3 combines with J gene TRBJ2-1; the D gene TCRdb calls, TRBD1, cannot be checked with no DNA. In germline, CDR1 is MNHEY, CDR2 SVGEGT. The CDR3 runs to 15 residues. The CDR3 loop reads CASSPGTGDYNEQFF.

The V call is TRBV7-2, the J call TRBJ2-7; TCRdb gives TRBD2 as the D gene, but with no DNA this cannot be confirmed. CDR1 SGHTA and CDR2 FQGNSA come from the germline V gene. The CDR3 has 15 amino acids. This CDR3 is CASSLAGGLASGGEF. The whole variable domain, remainder taken from reference TRBV7-2 and TRBJ2-7, is GAGVSQSPSNKVTEKGKDVELRCDPISGHTALYWYRQSLGQGLEFLIYFQGNSAPDKSGLPSDRFSAERTGGSVSTLTIQRTQQEDSAVYLCASSLAGGLASGGEFGPGTRLTVT.

The CDR3 region is CSVRRGNANTEAFF. The chain is built from TRBV29-1 and TRBJ1-1; lacking DNA, the TRBD1 call made by TCRdb goes unchecked. Germline lookup yields CDR1 SQVTM and CDR2 ANQGSEA. This CDR3 region has 14 residues.

The chain carries TRBV7-9 and TRBJ2-2; without DNA, the TCRdb call of TRBD1 cannot be checked. Germline V CDR1 and CDR2: SEHNR, FQNEAQ (reference sequence). This CDR3 contains 16 residues. CDR3 in amino acids: CASSSIPGPNTGELFF.

V and J are TRBV6-5 and TRBJ2-6; without DNA, the TCRdb call of TRBD1 cannot be checked. Germline CDR1 is MNHEY and CDR2 is SVGAGI. This CDR3 is 16 amino acids long. This CDR3 reads CASSEDPVPGANVLTF.

The chain uses TRBV20-1 and TRBJ2-5; with no DNA, the TCRdb D assignment of TRBD2 cannot be verified. CDR3 length equals 17 residues. Germline V lookup: CDR1 DFQATT, CDR2 SNEGSKA (reference sequence). This CDR3 is CSAKGLAGGRHQETQYF.

The chain couples TRBV12-3 or TRBV12-4 to TRBJ1-1; TCRdb designates TRBD1, a call that cannot be tested without DNA. The CDR3 sequence is 14 residues long. CDR3 in amino acids: CASSLATGGGEAFF.

The rearrangement links TRBV7-9 to TRBJ2-5. Germline values: CDR1 SEHNR, CDR2 FQNEAQ (reference sequence). The CDR3 has 14 amino acids. The CDR3: CASSLVVGYETQYF.

The chain has TRBV12-5 and TRBJ2-3; the TCRdb D gene call, TRBD1, has no DNA to confirm it. CDR1 and CDR2 from the germline V gene are LGHNT and FRNRAP. The CDR3 is 14 amino acids. CDR3 residues: CASAPGLGTDTQYF.

V and J are TRBV11-2 and TRBJ2-2; TCRdb proposes TRBD2, but this gene call is untestable without DNA. This CDR3 has 14 residues. The germline V gene encodes CDR1 SGHAT and CDR2 FQNNGV. CDR3 in amino acids: CASQLGRPTGELFF.

The chain recombines TRBV29-1 with TRBJ2-1; TCRdb lists TRBD2, though no DNA is available to test this call. The CDR3 consists of 14 residues. CDR1 and CDR2 (germline): SQVTM, ANQGSEA. The CDR3 sequence: CSVGGLARGNEQFF.

The chain carries TRBV29-1 and TRBJ2-7; TCRdb returns TRBD2, unconfirmable since there is no DNA. Germline values: CDR1 SQVTM, CDR2 ANQGSEA. The CDR3 sequence is 15 residues long. The chain's CDR3 is CSVEAGGHAPDEQYF.